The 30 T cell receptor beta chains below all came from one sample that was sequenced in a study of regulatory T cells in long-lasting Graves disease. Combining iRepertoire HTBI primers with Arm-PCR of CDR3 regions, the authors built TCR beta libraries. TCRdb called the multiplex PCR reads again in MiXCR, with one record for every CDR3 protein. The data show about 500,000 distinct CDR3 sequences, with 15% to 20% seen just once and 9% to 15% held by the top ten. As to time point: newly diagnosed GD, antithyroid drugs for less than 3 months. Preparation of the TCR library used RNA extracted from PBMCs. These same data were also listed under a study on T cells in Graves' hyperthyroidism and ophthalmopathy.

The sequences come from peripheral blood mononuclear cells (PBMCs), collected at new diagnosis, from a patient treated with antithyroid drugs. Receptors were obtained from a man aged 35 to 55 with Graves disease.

The CDR3 DNA reads TGTGCCAGCAGCCAATCTCTGGCCGTAAATTCACCCCTCCACTTT. Translated: CASSQSLAVNSPLHF. The chain combines TRBV16 with TRBJ1-6; no clear D gene. V was trimmed by 0 bases and J by 7 bases, leaving 10 bases between them. The CDR3 covers 15 residues. Germline V gene lookup returns CDR1 KGHSY and CDR2 FQNENV.

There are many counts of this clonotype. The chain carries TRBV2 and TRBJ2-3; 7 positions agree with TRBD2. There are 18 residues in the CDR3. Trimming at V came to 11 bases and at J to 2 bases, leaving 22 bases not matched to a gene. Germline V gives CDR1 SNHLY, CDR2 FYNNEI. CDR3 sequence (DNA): TGTGCCGCCAGCGGAAGGTTGGCCAGCGGGGAAGTCACAGATACGCAGTATTTT. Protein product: CAASGRLASGEVTDTQYF. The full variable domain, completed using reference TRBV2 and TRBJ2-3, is EPEVTQTPSHQVTQMGQEVILRCVPISNHLYFYWYRQILGQKVEFLVSFYNNEISEKSEIFDDQFSVERPDGSNFTLKIRSTKLEDSAMYFCAASGRLASGEVTDTQYFGPGTRLTVL.

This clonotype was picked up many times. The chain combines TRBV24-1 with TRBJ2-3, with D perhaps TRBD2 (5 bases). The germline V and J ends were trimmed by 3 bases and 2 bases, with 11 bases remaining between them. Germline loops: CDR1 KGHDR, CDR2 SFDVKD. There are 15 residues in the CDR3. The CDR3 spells CATSDPGYPTDTQYF. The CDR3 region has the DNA TGTGCCACCAGTGATCCGGGATATCCCACAGATACGCAGTATTTT.

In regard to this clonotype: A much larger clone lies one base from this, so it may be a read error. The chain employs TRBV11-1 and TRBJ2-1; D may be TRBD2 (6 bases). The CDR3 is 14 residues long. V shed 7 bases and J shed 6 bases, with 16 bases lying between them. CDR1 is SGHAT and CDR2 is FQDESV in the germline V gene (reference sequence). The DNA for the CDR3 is TGTGCCAGCAACCAATACGGGAGCCGCAATGAGCAGTTCTTC. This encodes CASNQYGSRNEQFF.

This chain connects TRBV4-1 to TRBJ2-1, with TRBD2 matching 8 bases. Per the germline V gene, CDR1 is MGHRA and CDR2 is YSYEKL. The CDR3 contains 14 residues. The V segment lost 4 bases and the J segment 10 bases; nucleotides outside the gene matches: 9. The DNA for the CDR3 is TGCGCCAGCAGCCTAGACGGGAGGGTGAGCGAGCAGTTCTTC. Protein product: CASSLDGRVSEQFF.

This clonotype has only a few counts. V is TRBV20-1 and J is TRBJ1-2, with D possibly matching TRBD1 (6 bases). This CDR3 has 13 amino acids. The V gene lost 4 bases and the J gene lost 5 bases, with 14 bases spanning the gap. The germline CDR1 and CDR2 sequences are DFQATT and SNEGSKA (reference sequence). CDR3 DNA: TGCAGTGCTAAAAAGGGGGGGGTGTATGGCTACACCTTC. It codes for CSAKKGGVYGYTF.

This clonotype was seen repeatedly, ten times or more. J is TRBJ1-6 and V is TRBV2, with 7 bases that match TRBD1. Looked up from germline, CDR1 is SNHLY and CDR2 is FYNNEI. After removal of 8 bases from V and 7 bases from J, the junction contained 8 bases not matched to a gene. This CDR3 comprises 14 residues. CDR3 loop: CASSWTGKNSPLHF. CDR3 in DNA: TGTGCCAGCTCATGGACAGGAAAAAATTCACCCCTCCACTTT.

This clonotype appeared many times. In nucleotides, the CDR3 is TGTGCCAGCAGCGGCGGGACTAGCGGGAGGACAGATACGCAGTATTTT. Its protein product is CASSGGTSGRTDTQYF. This chain connects TRBV5-4 to TRBJ2-3, with 15 bases matching TRBD2. This CDR3 contains 16 residues. The germline V gene has CDR1 SGHNT and CDR2 YYREEE (reference sequence). J gave up 3 bases and V 4 bases, and 3 bases lay outside the gene matches.

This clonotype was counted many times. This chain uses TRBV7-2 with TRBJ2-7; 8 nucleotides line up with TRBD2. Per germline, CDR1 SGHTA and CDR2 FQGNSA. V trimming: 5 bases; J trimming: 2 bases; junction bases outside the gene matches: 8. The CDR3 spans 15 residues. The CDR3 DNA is TGTGCCAGCAGCCCCCTGAGTAGCGGGGCCTACGAGCAGTACTTC. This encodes CASSPLSSGAYEQYF.

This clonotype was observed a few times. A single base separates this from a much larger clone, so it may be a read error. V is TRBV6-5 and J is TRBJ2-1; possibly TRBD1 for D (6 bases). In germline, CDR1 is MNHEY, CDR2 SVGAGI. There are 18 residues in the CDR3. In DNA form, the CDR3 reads TGTGCCAGCAGTTACAGTCTTCTGAGGCGGACAGCAAACAATGAGCAGCTCTTC. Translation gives CASSYSLLRRTANNEQLF.

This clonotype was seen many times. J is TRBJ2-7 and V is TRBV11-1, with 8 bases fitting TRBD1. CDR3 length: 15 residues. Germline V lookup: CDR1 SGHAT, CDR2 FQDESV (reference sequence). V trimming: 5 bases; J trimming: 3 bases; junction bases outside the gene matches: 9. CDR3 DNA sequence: TGTGCCAGCAGCCGACGACAGGGGAGTGGCTACGAGCAGTACTTC. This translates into CASSRRQGSGYEQYF.

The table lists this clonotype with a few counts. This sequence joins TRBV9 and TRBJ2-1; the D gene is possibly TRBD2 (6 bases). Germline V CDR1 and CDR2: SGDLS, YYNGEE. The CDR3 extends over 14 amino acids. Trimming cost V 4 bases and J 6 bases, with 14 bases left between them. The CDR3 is CASSLSGVGNEQFF. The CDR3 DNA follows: TGTGCCAGCAGCCTATCGGGGGTCGGCAATGAGCAGTTCTTC.

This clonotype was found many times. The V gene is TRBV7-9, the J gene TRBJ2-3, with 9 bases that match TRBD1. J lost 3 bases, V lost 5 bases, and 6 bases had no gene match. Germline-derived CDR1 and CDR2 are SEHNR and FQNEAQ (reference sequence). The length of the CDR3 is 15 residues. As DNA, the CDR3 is TGTGCCAGCAGCGACGACAGGGGGGCAACAGATACGCAGTATTTT. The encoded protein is CASSDDRGATDTQYF.

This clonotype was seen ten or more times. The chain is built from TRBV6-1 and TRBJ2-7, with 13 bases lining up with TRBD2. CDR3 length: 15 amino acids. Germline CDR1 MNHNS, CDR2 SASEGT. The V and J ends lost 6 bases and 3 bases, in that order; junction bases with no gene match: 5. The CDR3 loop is CASRHGLAGVYEQYF. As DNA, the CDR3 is TGTGCCAGCAGACATGGACTAGCGGGAGTCTACGAGCAGTACTTC.

The CDR3, as DNA: TGTGCCAGCAGTTTTGTGGGATGGGGCGCCGGGGAGCTGTTTTTT. It translates to CASSFVGWGAGELFF. This rearrangement joins TRBV28 to TRBJ2-2; D possibly corresponds to TRBD1 (5 bases). CDR3 length equals 15 residues. Per germline, CDR1 MDHEN and CDR2 SYDVKM. V was cut by 3 bases and J by 6 bases, with 14 bases left in between.

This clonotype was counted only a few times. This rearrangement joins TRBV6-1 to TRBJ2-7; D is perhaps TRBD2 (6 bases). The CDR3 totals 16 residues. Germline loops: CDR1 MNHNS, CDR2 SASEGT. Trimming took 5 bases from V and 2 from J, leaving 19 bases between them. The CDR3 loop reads CASSQRGTFGAYEQYF. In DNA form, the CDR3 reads TGTGCCAGCAGTCAACGGGGGACCTTTGGGGCCTACGAGCAGTACTTC.

Written as DNA, the CDR3 is TGCGCCAGCAGCCATCCGATATCGGCGGGAGAGACCCAGTACTTC. This translates into CASSHPISAGETQYF. The chain links TRBV5-1 to TRBJ2-5, with a tentative D call TRBD2 (5 bases). The germline V gene has CDR1 SGHRS and CDR2 YFSETQ. Trimming took 4 bases from V and 4 from J, leaving 17 bases between them. The CDR3 extends over 15 amino acids.

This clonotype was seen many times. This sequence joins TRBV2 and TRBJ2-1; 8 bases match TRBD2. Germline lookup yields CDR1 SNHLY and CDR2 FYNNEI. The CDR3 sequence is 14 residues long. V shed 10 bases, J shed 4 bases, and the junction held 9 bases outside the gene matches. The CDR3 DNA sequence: TGTGCCAAAGATGACGGGACTAGTTACAATGAGCAGTTCTTC. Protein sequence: CAKDDGTSYNEQFF.

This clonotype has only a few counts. The CDR3 coding sequence is TGCGCCAGCAGCTTGGCTGGAGGGGGACTAAGCACCGGGGAGCTGTTTTTT. The encoded protein is CASSLAGGGLSTGELFF. The V gene is TRBV5-1, the J gene TRBJ2-2; a weak D match, TRBD2 (7 bases). This CDR3 is 17 amino acids long. V was shortened by 0 bases and J by 4 bases, with 16 bases between the two germline ends. The germline V gene encodes CDR1 SGHRS and CDR2 YFSETQ.

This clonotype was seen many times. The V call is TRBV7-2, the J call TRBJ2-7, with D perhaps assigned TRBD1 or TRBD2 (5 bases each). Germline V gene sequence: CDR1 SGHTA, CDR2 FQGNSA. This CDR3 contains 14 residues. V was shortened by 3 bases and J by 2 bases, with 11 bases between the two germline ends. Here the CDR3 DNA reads TGTGCCAGCAGCTTCTTGTCGGGACCCTACGAGCAGTACTTC. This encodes CASSFLSGPYEQYF.

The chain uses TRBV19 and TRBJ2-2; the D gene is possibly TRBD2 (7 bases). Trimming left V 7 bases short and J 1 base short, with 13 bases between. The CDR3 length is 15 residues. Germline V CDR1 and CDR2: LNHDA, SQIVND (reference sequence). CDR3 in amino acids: CASMGGPVNTGELFF. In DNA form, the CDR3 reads TGTGCCAGTATGGGGGGGCCGGTGAACACCGGGGAGCTGTTTTTT.

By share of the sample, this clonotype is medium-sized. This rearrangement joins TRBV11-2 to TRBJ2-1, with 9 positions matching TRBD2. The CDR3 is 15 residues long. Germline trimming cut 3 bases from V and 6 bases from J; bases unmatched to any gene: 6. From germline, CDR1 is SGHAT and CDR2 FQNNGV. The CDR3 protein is CASSFFSGGSNEQFF. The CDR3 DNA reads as TGTGCCAGCAGCTTTTTTAGCGGGGGATCCAATGAGCAGTTCTTC.

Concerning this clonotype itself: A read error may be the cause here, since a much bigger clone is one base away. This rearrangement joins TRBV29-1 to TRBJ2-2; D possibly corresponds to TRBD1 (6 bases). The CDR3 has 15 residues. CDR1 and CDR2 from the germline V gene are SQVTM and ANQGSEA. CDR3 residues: CSVKTGTRNIGELFF. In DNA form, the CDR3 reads TGCAGCGTAAAAACCGGGACAAGGAACATCGGGGAGCTGTTTTTT.

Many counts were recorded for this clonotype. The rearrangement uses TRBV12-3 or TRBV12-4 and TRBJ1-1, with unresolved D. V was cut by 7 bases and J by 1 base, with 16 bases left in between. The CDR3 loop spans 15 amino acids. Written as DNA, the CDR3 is TGTGCCAGCATCGTTCGGGGTCCCGAGAACACTGAAGCTTTCTTT. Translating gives CASIVRGPENTEAFF.

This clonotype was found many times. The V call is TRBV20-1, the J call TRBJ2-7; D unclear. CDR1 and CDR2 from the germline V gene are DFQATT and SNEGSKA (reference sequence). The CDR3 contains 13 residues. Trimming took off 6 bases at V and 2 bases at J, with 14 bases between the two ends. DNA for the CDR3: TGCAGTGCCCCCCTTAGTGGGCCCTACGAGCAGTACTTC. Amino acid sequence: CSAPLSGPYEQYF.

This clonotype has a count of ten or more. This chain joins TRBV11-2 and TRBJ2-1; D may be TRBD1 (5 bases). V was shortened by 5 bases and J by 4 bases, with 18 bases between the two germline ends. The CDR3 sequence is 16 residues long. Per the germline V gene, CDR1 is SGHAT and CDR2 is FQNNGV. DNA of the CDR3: TGTGCCAGCAGCCCAACGACAGTCCAGACGTACAATGAGCAGTTCTTC. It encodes CASSPTTVQTYNEQFF. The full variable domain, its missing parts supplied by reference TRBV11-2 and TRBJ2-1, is EAGVAQSPRYKIIEKRQSVAFWCNPISGHATLYWYQQILGQGPKLLIQFQNNGVVDDSQLPKDRFSAERLKGVDSTLKIQPAKLEDSAVYLCASSPTTVQTYNEQFFGPGTRLTVL.

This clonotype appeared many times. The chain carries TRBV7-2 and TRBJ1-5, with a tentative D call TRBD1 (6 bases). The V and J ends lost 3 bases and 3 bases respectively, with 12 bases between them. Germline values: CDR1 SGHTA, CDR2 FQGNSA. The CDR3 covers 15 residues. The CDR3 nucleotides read TGTGCCAGCAGCTTTGGGCAGGGGTACAATCAGCCCCAGCATTTT. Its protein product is CASSFGQGYNQPQHF.

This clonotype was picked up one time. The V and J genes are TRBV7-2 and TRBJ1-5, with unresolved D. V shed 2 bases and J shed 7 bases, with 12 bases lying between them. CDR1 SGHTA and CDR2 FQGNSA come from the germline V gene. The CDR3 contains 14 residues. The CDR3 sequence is CASSLSRPDQPQHF. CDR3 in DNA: TGTGCCAGCAGCTTAAGCCGACCGGACCAGCCCCAGCATTTT.

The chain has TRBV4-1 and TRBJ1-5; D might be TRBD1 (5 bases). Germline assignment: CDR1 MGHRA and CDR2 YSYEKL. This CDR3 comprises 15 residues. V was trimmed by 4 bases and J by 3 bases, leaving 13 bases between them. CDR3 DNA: TGCGCCAGCAGCCCGTACCGGGACTCCAATCAGCCCCAGCATTTT. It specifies CASSPYRDSNQPQHF.

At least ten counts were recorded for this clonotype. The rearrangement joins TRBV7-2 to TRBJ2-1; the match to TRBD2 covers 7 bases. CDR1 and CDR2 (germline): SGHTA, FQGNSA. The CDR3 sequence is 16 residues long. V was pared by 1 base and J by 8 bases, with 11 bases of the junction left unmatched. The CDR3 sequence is CASSLVGGLPVHEQFF. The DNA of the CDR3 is TGTGCCAGCAGCTTAGTGGGGGGACTACCCGTTCATGAGCAGTTCTTC.